This T cell receptor (beta chain) was recorded in a study of shared clonotypes between healthy human individuals. General study results and limits: The naive CD4 repertoires of several donors were compared, and approximately 4.7% of clonotypes were shared.

Concerning this clone: Its antigen is unknown.

The study ran the assay at deep level. Some clones are missing from TCRdb's copy, which holds only in-frame ones; the method was immunoSEQ multiplex PCR. The sample includes more than 2 million clones, about 93% of them seen just once. The V and J ends lost 3 bases and 9 bases respectively, with 11 bases between them. The germline V gene encodes CDR1 SEHNR and CDR2 FQNEAQ (reference sequence). This CDR3 comprises 12 residues. In the naive CD8 group, cells lacked CD45RO and were positively selected for CCR7, so terminally differentiated effector memory CD45RA+ cells were left out. Donors, healthy HIV-negative adults, lacked recent acute infections or vaccinations.

V is TRBV7-9 and J is TRBJ2-5; tentative D call: TRBD2 (6 bases). The sequence was obtained from a man in his late teens or twenties in good health. Some clones in this sample may be carry-over from other donors' samples. Sequences were obtained from naive CD8+ T cells from PBMCs. The CDR3 loop reads CASSFGEAAQYF. The CDR3 DNA is TGTGCCAGCAGCTTTGGGGAGGCTGCCCAGTACTTC. The variable domain in full, completed from reference TRBV7-9 and TRBJ2-5, reads DTGVSQNPRHKITKRGQNVTFRCDPISEHNRLYWYRQTLGQGPEFLTYFQNEAQLEKSRLLSDRFSAERPKGSFSTLEIQRTEQGDSAMYLCASSFGEAAQYFGPGTRLLVL.